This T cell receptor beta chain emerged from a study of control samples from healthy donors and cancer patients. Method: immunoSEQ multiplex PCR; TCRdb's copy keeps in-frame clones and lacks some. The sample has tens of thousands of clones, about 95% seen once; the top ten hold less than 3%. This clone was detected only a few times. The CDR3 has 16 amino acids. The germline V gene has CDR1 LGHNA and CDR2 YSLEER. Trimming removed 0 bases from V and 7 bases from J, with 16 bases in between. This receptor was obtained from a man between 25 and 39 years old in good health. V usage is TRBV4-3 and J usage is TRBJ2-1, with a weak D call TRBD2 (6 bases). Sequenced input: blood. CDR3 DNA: TGCGCCAGCAGCCAAGATCGAGAGCGGGCCACTAATGAGCAGTTCTTC. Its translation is CASSQDRERATNEQFF.